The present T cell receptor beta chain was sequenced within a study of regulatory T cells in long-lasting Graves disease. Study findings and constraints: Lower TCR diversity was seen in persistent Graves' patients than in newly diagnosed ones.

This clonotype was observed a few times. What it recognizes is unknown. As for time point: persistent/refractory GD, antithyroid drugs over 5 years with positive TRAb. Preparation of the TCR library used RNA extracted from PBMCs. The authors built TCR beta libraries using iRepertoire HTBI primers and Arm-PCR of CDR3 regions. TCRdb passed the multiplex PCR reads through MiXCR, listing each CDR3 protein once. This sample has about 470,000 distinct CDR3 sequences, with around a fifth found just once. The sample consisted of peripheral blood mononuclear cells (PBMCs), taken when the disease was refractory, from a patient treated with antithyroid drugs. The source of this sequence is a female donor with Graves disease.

CDR3 DNA sequence: TGCAGTGCTAGAGATTTTCCTGGGGGGGATTTTTACGGCTACACCTTC. It codes for CSARDFPGGDFYGYTF. This chain connects TRBV20-1 to TRBJ1-2, with a weak D call TRBD1 (5 bases). CDR3 length equals 16 residues. Germline values: CDR1 DFQATT, CDR2 SNEGSKA (reference sequence). Trimming left V 0 bases short and J 8 bases short, with 22 bases between.